A selection of T cell receptor beta chains follows, all from one sample in a study of glioma-infiltrating T cells after dendritic cell vaccination. Repertoires were generated with immunoSEQ multiplex PCR, while TCRdb's copy carries only in-frame clones and drops some. There are about 91,000 clones in the sample; over 75% occur only once, and 2.1% lies in the top ten. Specimen: blood, collected after dendritic cell vaccination. These receptors originate from a human donor with glioblastoma. Each CDR3 is given with its conserved first and last residue. The D gene is left open where the match is weak. Rows give clone size only sometimes, using once, few, many, or a class for an expanded clone.

J: TRBJ1-2; size: -; V: TRBV2; D: -; CDR3: CASSEITGSNYGYTF; DNA: TGTGCCAGCAGTGAAATTACAGGATCGAACTATGGCTACACCTTC
J: TRBJ1-4; size: -; V: TRBV29-1; D: TRBD1; CDR3: CSVGGQENEKLFF; DNA: TGCAGCGTTGGGGGACAGGAGAATGAAAAACTGTTTTTT
J: TRBJ2-7; size: -; V: TRBV18; D: -; CDR3: CASSGRRGTHEQYF; DNA: TGTGCCAGCTCAGGGCGACGGGGGACTCACGAGCAGTACTTC
J: TRBJ1-2; size: -; V: TRBV5-1; D: TRBD1; CDR3: CASSSMTGPYGYTF; DNA: TGCGCCAGCAGCTCAATGACAGGGCCCTATGGCTACACCTTC
J: TRBJ1-2; size: -; V: TRBV5-1; D: -; CDR3: CASSLEGSTYGYTF; DNA: TGCGCCAGCAGCTTGGAGGGGTCCACTTATGGCTACACCTTC
J: TRBJ2-3; size: -; V: TRBV11-3; D: -; CDR3: CASSRRGTDTQYF; DNA: TGTGCCAGCAGCCGGAGGGGAACAGATACGCAGTATTTT
J: TRBJ2-2; size: -; V: TRBV4-1; D: TRBD2; CDR3: CASSQEASGSHGELFF; DNA: TGCGCCAGCAGCCAAGAGGCTAGCGGGAGCCACGGGGAGCTGTTTTTT
J: TRBJ1-6; size: -; V: TRBV18; D: -; CDR3: CASSPREGDSPLHF; DNA: TGTGCCAGCTCACCACGTGAAGGAGATTCACCCCTCCACTTT
J: TRBJ2-1; size: -; V: TRBV10-1; D: TRBD1; CDR3: CASSIQGGEQFF; DNA: TGCGCCAGCAGTATACAGGGGGGTGAGCAGTTCTTC
J: TRBJ2-5; size: -; V: TRBV6-5; D: -; CDR3: CASSYSKGAGETQYF; DNA: TGTGCCAGCAGTTACTCGAAAGGGGCGGGGGAGACCCAGTACTTC
J: TRBJ1-3; size: -; V: TRBV7-9; D: -; CDR3: CASGGAISGNTIYF; DNA: TGTGCCAGCGGCGGGGCCATCTCTGGAAACACCATATATTTT
J: TRBJ2-1; size: -; V: TRBV11-3; D: TRBD1; CDR3: CASSLEQGSYNEQFF; DNA: TGTGCCAGCAGCTTAGAACAGGGGTCGTACAATGAGCAGTTCTTC
J: TRBJ2-1; size: -; V: TRBV4-1; D: TRBD2; CDR3: CASSQIPLAGGYNEQFF; DNA: TGCGCCAGCAGCCAAATCCCACTAGCGGGCGGCTACAATGAGCAGTTCTTC
J: TRBJ1-1; size: once; V: TRBV12-5; D: -; CDR3: CASGSQGVQTEAFF; DNA: TGTGCTAGTGGTTCACAGGGTGTTCAAACTGAAGCTTTCTTT
J: TRBJ1-5; size: few; V: TRBV28; D: TRBD1; CDR3: CASSSGQGLNQPQHF; DNA: TGTGCCAGCAGTTCTGGACAGGGGCTCAATCAGCCCCAGCATTTT
J: TRBJ1-6; size: -; V: TRBV10-3; D: -; CDR3: CAINEYYNSPLHF; DNA: TGTGCCATCAATGAATACTATAATTCACCCCTCCACTTT